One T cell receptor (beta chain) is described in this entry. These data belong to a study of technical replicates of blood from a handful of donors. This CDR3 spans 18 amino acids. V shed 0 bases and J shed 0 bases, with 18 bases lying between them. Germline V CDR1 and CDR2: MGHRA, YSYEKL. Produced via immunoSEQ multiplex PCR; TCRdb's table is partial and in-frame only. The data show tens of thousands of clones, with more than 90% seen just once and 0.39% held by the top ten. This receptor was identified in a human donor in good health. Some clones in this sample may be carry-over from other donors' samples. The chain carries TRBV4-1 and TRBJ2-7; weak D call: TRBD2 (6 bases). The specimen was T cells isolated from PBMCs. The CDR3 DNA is TGCGCCAGCAGCCAAGAAGTTAGTAGACGGGGGAGCTCCTACGAGCAGTACTTC. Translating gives CASSQEVSRRGSSYEQYF.